This T cell receptor (beta chain) was retrieved from a study of blood T cells in healthy people across ages. The CDR3 totals 15 residues. The germline V and J ends were trimmed by 5 bases and 0 bases, with 13 bases remaining between them. Germline CDR1 reads MNHEY; CDR2 reads SVGEGT. Through a sample-barcoded 5' primer and a J-beta primer mix, a second PCR was run for roughly 7 to 11 cycles. TCRdb re-derived calls from the 5' RACE reads in MiXCR, one entry per CDR3 protein. The repertoire consists of roughly 1,300,000 distinct CDR3 sequences, with approximately 59% occurring once and the leading ten covering 5.5% to 8%.

This chain uses TRBV6-2 or TRBV6-3 with TRBJ1-1, with D possibly being TRBD1 (5 bases). The sequencing sample was made of blood. The clonotype was recovered from a man aged 18-30 years in good health. The CDR3 region is CASSPYGTVNTEAFF. CDR3 bases: TGTGCCAGCAGTCCTTATGGGACGGTGAACACTGAAGCTTTCTTT.